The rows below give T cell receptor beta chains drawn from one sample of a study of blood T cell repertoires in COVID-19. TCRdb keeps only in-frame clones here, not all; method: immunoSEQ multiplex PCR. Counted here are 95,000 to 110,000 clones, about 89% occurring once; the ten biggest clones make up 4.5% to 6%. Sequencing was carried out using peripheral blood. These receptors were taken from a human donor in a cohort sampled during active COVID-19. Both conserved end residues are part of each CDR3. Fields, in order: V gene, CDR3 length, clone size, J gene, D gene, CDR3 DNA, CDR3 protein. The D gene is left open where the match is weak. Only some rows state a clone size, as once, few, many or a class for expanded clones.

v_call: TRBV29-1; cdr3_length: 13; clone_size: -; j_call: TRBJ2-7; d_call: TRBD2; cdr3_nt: TGCAGCGTTGAGCGGGGGGGCGGGTACGAGCAGTACTTC; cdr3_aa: CSVERGGGYEQYF
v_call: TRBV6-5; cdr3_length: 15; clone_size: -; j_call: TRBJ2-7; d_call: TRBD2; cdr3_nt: TGTGCCAGCAGCATATACGCGGGAGATGGTCGCGAGCAGTACTTC; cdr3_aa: CASSIYAGDGREQYF
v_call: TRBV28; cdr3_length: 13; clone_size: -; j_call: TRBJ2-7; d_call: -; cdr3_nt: TGTGCCAGCAGTTTATCGAACAGCTACGAGCAGTACTTC; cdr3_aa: CASSLSNSYEQYF
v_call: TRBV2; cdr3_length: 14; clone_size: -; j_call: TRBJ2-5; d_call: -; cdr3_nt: TGTGCCAGCAGTGAAATCGTCACACCAGAGACCCAGTACTTC; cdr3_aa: CASSEIVTPETQYF
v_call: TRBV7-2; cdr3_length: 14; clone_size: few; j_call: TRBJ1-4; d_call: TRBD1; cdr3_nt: TGTGCCAGCAGCGAAACAGGGGTTGGCGAAAAACTGTTTTTT; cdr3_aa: CASSETGVGEKLFF
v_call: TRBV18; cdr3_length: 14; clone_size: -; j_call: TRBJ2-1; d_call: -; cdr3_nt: TGTGCCAGCTCACCTCTAATGGTAGCCAATGAGCAGTTCTTC; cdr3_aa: CASSPLMVANEQFF
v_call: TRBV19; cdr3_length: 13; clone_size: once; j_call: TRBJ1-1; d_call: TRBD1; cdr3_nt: TGTGCCAGTAGTAGACAGGGGGACACTGAAGCTTTCTTT; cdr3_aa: CASSRQGDTEAFF
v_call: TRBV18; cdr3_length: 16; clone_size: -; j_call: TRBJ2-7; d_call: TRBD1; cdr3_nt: TGTGCCAGCTCACCTCGTGTTACCGGGACAGGGGACGAGCAGTACTTC; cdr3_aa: CASSPRVTGTGDEQYF
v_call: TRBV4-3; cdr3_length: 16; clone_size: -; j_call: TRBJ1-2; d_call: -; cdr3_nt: TGCGCCAGCAGCCAAGATTTGAGACACTCTACCTATGGCTACACCTTC; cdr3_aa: CASSQDLRHSTYGYTF
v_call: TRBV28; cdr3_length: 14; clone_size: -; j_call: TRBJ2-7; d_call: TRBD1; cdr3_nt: TGTGCCAGCAGTATTACCGGGACAGGGGACGAGCAGTACTTC; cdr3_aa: CASSITGTGDEQYF
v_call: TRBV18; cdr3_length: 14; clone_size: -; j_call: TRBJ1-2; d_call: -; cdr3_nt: TGTGCCAGCTCGCCGAGGCAGGGGATCGAGGGCTACACCTTC; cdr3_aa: CASSPRQGIEGYTF
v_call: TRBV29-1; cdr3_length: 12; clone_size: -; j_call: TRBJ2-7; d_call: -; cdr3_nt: TGCAGCGTTGAAGAAACGGCGGGTGAGCAGTACTTC; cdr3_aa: CSVEETAGEQYF
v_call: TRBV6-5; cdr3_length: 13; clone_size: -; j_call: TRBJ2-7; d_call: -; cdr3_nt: TGTGCCAGCAGTACCGGGACACTTACGAAGCAGTACTTC; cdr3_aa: CASSTGTLTKQYF
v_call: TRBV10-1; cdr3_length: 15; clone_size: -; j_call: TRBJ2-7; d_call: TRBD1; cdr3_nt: TGCGCCAGCAGTGTGATCCGGACAGGGCGATACGAGCAGTACTTC; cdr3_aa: CASSVIRTGRYEQYF
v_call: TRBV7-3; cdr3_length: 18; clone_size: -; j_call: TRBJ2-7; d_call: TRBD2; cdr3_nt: TGTGCCAGCAGCTTTATCGGAAGTGGACTAGCGGGACGGTACGAGCAGTACTTC; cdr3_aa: CASSFIGSGLAGRYEQYF
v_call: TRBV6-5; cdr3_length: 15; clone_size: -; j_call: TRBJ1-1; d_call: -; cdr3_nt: TGTGCCAGCAGTTACTCGCAGGGGCGCGGCACTGAAGCTTTCTTT; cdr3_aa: CASSYSQGRGTEAFF
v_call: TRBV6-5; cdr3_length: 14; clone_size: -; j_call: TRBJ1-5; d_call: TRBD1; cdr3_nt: TGTGCCAGCAGTTCCAGGGGGCCTAATCAGCCCCAGCATTTT; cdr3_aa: CASSSRGPNQPQHF
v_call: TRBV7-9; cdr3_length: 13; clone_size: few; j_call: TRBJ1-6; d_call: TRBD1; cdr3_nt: TGTGCCAGCACGGAGGGGGCGAATTCACCCCTCCACTTT; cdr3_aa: CASTEGANSPLHF
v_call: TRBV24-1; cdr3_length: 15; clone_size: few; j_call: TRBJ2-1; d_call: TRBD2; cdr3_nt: TGTGCCACCAGTGACCAAGCGGGAGGCGCGAATGAGCAGTTCTTC; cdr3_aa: CATSDQAGGANEQFF
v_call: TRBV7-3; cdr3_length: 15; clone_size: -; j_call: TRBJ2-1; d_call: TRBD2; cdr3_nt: TGTGCCAGCAGCCCCGGCGGGAGCTCCTACAATGAGCAGTTCTTC; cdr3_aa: CASSPGGSSYNEQFF
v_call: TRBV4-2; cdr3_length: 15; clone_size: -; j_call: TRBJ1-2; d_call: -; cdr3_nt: TGTGCCAGCAGCCAAGCCATAGGACAGAACTATGGCTACACCTTC; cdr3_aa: CASSQAIGQNYGYTF
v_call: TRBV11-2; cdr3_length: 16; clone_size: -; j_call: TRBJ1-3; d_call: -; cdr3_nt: TGTGCCAGCAGCTTAGATCTAACAGAAGCTGGAAACACCATATATTTT; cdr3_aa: CASSLDLTEAGNTIYF
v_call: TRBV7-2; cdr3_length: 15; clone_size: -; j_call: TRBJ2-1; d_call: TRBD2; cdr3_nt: TGTGCCAGCAGCTTAATCGGGGGGGGTAAAAATGAGCAGTTCTTC; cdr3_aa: CASSLIGGGKNEQFF
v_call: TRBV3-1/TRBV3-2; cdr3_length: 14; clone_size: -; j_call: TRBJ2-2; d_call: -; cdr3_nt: TGTGCCAGCAGCCTGAAGGGGGTTACCGGGGAGCTGTTTTTT; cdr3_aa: CASSLKGVTGELFF
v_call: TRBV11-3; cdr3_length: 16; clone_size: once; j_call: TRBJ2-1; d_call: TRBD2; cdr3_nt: TGTGCCAGCAGCTTAGTCGCGGGGGGCTCCTACAATGAGCAGTTCTTC; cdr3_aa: CASSLVAGGSYNEQFF
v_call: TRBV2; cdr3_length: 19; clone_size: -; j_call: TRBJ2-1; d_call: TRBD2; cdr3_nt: TGTGCCAGCAGTAGCATCCCTACCGGGACTAGCGGGAATAGAGATGAGCAGTTCTTC; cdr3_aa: CASSSIPTGTSGNRDEQFF
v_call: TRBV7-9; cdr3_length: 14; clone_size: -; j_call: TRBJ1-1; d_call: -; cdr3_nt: TGTGCCAGCAGCCCCCGGGGTATGAACACTGAAGCTTTCTTT; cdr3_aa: CASSPRGMNTEAFF
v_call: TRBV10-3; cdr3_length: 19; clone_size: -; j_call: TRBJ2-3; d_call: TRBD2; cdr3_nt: TGTGCCATCAGTGAGCGTTGGACTAGCGGGGCCACCGGCACAGATACGCAGTATTTT; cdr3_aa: CAISERWTSGATGTDTQYF
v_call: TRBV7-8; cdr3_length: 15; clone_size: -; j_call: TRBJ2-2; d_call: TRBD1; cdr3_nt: TGTGCCAGCAGCTTAAGGACAGGGGGCACCGGGGAGCTGTTTTTT; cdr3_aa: CASSLRTGGTGELFF
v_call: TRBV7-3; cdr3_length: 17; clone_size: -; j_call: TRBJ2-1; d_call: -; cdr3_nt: TGTGCCAGCAGCTTAACGGAAATAGGGGGAACCTACAATGAGCAGTTCTTC; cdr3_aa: CASSLTEIGGTYNEQFF
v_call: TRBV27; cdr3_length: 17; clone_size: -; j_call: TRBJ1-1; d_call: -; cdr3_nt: TGTGCCAGCAGTTCCAGCTTTCGTTGGGCGACGAACACTGAAGCTTTCTTT; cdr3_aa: CASSSSFRWATNTEAFF
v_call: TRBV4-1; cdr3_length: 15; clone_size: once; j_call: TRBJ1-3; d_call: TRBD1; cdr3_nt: TGCGCCAGCAGCCAAGGACAGGGGTTCGGAAACACCATATATTTT; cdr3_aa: CASSQGQGFGNTIYF
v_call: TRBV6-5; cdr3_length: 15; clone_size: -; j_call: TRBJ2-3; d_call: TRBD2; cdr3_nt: TGTGCCAGCAGGGTTATGAGCGGGAATACAGATACGCAGTATTTT; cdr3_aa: CASRVMSGNTDTQYF
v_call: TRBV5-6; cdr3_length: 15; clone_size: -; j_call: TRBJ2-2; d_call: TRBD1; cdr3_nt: TGTGCCAGCAGCTTGGACAGGGGGCTTTCCGGGGAGCTGTTTTTT; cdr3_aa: CASSLDRGLSGELFF
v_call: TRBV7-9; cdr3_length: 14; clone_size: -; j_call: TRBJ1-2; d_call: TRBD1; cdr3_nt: TGTGCCAGCAGCTTAGGACAGGGGGCCGGTGGCTACACCTTC; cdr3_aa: CASSLGQGAGGYTF
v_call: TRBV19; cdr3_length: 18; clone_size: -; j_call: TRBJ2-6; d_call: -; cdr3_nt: TGTGCCAGTAGTTCTCACAGGGTTCCCGACTCTGGGGCCAACGTCCTGACTTTC; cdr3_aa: CASSSHRVPDSGANVLTF